This T cell receptor beta chain is drawn from a study of breast tumors, draining lymph nodes, adjacent tissues (dated by TCRdb to the mid-2010s). Concerning the study at large: Breast cancer patients provided tumor, adjacent nontumor tissue and axillary lymph nodes, and the study compared the TCR beta repertoires across these three sources. The study aimed to assess the relationships and possible T-cell exchange between tumor, surrounding tissue and draining lymph node repertoires in human breast cancer.

General findings and caveats noted by the study authors: Tumor and nontumor tissue repertoires were found to be significantly more similar in luminal-like than in basal-like breast cancer. The data were judged consistent with most tumor T cells deriving from the lymph node and then expanding within tumor tissue. The conclusion that tumor T cells originate in lymph nodes was presented as consistent with a hypothesis rather than as directly demonstrated. Tumor T-cell repertoires showed less diversity than lymph node repertoires and more diversity than nontumor tissue repertoires, and tumor T-cell repertoires showed preferential V and J gene usage.

The run used an Illumina HiSeq 2000. TCR beta chain libraries were generated through multiplex PCR amplification. The amplified TCR beta chain products were analyzed by high-throughput sequencing. TCRdb reprocessed the public reads (quality trimming at Q25 with fastp, clone calling with MiXCR) and kept in-frame beta chains. A single entry per CDR3 protein holds the most common genes and DNA from its merged rows. The sample includes approximately 210,000 distinct CDR3 sequences, with approximately 29% observed a single time. The ten largest clones take up about 1.4% of the sample. V loses 4 bases of germline sequence and J loses 2 bases, and the interval between the two ends is 11 bases. From the cysteine through the phenylalanine, the CDR3 covers 14 amino acids. Only the CDR3 part of the read is kept: 42 bases, read in frame from the first base. Taken from the germline V gene (reference sequence), the CDR1 and CDR2 loops are LGHDT and YNNKEL.

At least ten counts were recorded for this clonotype. Its antigen is currently not known. Nothing much larger sits one base from this clone, and base qualities are not available. The axillary draining lymph nodes of breast cancer patients were the source of the lymph node samples. The TCR originated in a female donor with breast cancer. Some clones in this sample may be carry-over from other donors' samples. The chain links TRBV3-1 with TRBJ1-2; the D region possibly corresponds to TRBD1 (5 bases align). Sequences were obtained from axillary lymph node tissue. The nucleotide sequence is given as TGTGCCAGCAGCCGGGGGGACGGGAACTATGGCTACACCTTC. This translates into CASSRGDGNYGYTF.